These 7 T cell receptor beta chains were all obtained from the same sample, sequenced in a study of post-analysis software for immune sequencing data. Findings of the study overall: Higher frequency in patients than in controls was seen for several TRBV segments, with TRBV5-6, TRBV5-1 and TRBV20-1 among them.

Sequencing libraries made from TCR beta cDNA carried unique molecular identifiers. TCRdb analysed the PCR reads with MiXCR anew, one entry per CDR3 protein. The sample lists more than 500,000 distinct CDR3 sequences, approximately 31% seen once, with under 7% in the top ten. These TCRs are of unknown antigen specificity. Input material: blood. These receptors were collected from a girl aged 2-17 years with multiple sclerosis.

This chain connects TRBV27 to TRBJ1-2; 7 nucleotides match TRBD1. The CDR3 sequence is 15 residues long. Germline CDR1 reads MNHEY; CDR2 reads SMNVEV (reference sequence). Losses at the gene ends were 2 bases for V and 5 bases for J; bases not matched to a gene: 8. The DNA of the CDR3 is TGTGCCAGCAGTTTAACGGCAGGGGGTGGGTATGGCTACACCTTC. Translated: CASSLTAGGGYGYTF.

In nucleotides, the CDR3 is TGTGCCAGCAGACGGACAGCATCTAATGAAAAACTGTTTTTT. It is translated as CASRRTASNEKLFF. The gene calls are TRBV6-5 and TRBJ1-4; D may be TRBD1 (6 bases). V was cut by 6 bases and J by 3 bases, with 11 bases left in between. Germline assignment: CDR1 MNHEY and CDR2 SVGAGI. The CDR3 is made up of 14 amino acids.

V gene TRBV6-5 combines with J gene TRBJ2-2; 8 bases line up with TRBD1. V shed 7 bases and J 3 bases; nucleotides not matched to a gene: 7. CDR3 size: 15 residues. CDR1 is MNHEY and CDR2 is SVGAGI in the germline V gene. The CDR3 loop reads CASKPDREDTGELFF. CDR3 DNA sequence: TGTGCCAGCAAACCGGACAGGGAAGACACCGGGGAGCTGTTTTTT.

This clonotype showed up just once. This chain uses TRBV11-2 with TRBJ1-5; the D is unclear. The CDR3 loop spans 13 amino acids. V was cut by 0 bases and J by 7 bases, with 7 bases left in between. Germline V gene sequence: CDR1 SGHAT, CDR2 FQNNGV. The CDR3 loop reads CASSLDQGQPQHF. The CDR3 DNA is TGTGCCAGCAGCTTAGATCAAGGGCAGCCCCAGCATTTT.

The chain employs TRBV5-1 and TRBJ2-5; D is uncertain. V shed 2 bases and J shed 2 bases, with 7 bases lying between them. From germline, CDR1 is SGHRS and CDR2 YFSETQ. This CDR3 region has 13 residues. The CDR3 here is CASSFTPQETQYF. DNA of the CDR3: TGCGCCAGCAGCTTCACCCCGCAAGAGACCCAGTACTTC.

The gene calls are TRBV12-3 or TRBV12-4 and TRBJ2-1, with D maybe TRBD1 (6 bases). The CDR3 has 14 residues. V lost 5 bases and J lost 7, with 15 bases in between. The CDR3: CASSLNRAWNEQFF. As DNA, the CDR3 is TGTGCCAGCAGTCTGAACAGGGCTTGGAATGAGCAGTTCTTC.

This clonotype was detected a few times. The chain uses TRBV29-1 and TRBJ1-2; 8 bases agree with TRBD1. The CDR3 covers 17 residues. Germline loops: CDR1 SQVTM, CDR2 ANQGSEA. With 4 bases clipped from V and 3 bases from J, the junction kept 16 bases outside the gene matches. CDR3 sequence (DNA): TGCAGCGTTGCCGACAAAACCCGGGACAGGACCTACTATGGCTACACCTTC. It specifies CSVADKTRDRTYYGYTF.